This T cell receptor beta chain derives from a study of T cell repertoires in cytomegalovirus infection. This clonotype was seen many times. This CDR3 is built from 13 residues. The ends were cut back, 3 bases at V and 3 bases at J, with 6 bases in the middle. Using its own MiXCR run on the reads, TCRdb lists one record per CDR3 protein. The sample shows roughly 280,000 distinct CDR3 sequences, 9.1% of them seen only once. The origin of this receptor is a human donor in good health (CMV status not recorded). Some clones in this sample may be carry-over from other donors' samples. The sequenced sample was PBMCs. The V gene is TRBV12-3 or TRBV12-4, the J gene TRBJ1-5; D unclear. CDR3 DNA sequence: TGTGCCAGCAGTTTGAGCACCAATCAGCCCCAGCATTTT. This gives the protein CASSLSTNQPQHF.